Described below is a single T cell receptor (beta chain) sequence and its context. This clonotype is a singleton in its sample. No antigen is known for it. Per-base quality was not reported, and no clone a single base away is much larger than it. A lone read gives weak evidence. Library generation was performed with 5' RACE. Data came from an Illumina HiSeq 2500. A second PCR of about 7 to 12 cycles was performed with a sample-barcoded 5' primer and a J-beta primer mix. A unique molecular identifier was introduced onto each TCR beta cDNA molecule by a template-switch 5' adaptor carrying 12 random nucleotides. Each sample yielded at least 3 million CDR3-containing paired-end reads. The Mint cDNA synthesis kit, primed by a TRBC-specific oligonucleotide, was used to synthesize first-strand cDNA from all RNA. Following uracil-DNA glycosylase treatment, all cDNA underwent a first 18-cycle PCR with the universal primers M1SS and BC2_uni_R. The study's own analysis went as follows. Normalization of each sample was performed by random selection of 1 million high-quality reads, each carrying a distinct molecular identifier. Instead of being binned into consensus sequences, reads that shared molecular identifiers were thrown out. MiTCR, with a Q25 quality threshold and the strictest error-elimination algorithm, was used for CDR3 identification, clonotype clustering and error correction. A nonparametric unseen species model with Euler transformation was used to estimate lower-bound total TCR beta diversity. Through fastp at Q25 and MiXCR, TCRdb rebuilt clones from the public reads, retaining in-frame beta chains. Every CDR3 protein is listed once, alongside the most common genes and DNA of its rows. For this entry, the V and J calls and clone size follow TCRdb and not the study's own pipeline. The sample table holds roughly 1,500,000 distinct CDR3 sequences, of which roughly a third were seen once. Approximately 10% of the sample goes to the ten largest clones.

This sample was included in a study of blood T cells in healthy people across ages (dated by TCRdb to about 2015). For the study in its entirety: In model experiments, roughly one uniquely barcoded TCR beta cDNA molecule per two T cells was captured by template switching. Age-related changes in TCR beta repertoire diversity were measured in the study by deep sequencing normalized with unique cDNA molecular identifiers. Two additional independent replicas of 1 million unique cDNA reads from the same blood draw were analyzed for two donors (one aged 18 to 30 and one aged 80 or older). The donors were divided into four age groups: young (average around 16 years), middle-aged (approximately 41), aged (approximately 62) and long-lived (about 84). To avoid experimental bias, donors of different ages were distributed randomly across sequencing lanes.

CDR1 and CDR2 (MNHEY, SMNVEV) derive from the germline V gene (reference sequence). Spanning cysteine to phenylalanine, the CDR3 consists of 15 amino acids. Only the CDR3 region is kept as DNA, spanning 45 bases read in frame from base 1. Cut back by 8 bases and 2 bases, the V and J ends lie 19 bases apart. Study-wide conclusions, independent of this receptor: The long-lived group showed more naive CD4+ T cells, fewer expanded clones and increased TCR diversity than the aged group, suggesting age selection. Because profiling used bulk unsorted PBMCs, naive and antigen-experienced compartments could not be compared conclusively. Estimates of total diversity from one million sequenced T cells were regarded as lower bounds and underestimates. A strong correlation was found between observed TCR beta diversity and the percentage of naive T cells measured by flow cytometry. The CMV infection status of donors was not known, potentially confounding age-related changes in expanded clonotypes. Observed TCR beta diversity per million T cells fell roughly linearly with age, and a significant reduction was already apparent by age roughly 40.

The donors were under 40 Caucasian individuals from Russia, aged roughly 6 to 100 years, who were systemically healthy. Each donor gave roughly 9.5 milliliters of peripheral blood, collected into EDTA-treated Vacutainer tubes. PBMCs were isolated by Ficoll-Paque density-gradient centrifugation, with at least 6 million obtained per sample. Trizol reagent was used to extract total RNA from PBMCs, with at least 5 micrograms per sample. Naive CD45RAhigh/CD27high T cell percentages were measured by flow cytometry on a PBMC aliquot from every donor. This TCR derives from a woman aged 25-40 years in good health. In this chain, TRBV27 is recombined with TRBJ2-7; D gene: possibly TRBD2, on 6 matching bases. Sequences were obtained from blood. The CDR3 region has the sequence CASSWGGLTAYEQYF. The DNA reads as follows: TGTGCCAGCTCGTGGGGAGGACTCACAGCCTACGAGCAGTACTTC.